This TCR beta chain was sequenced for a study of blood T cells in healthy people across ages (dated by TCRdb to the mid-2010s). Notes on the research overall: In model experiments, roughly one uniquely barcoded TCR beta cDNA molecule per two T cells was captured by template switching. Age-related changes in TCR beta repertoire diversity were measured in the study by deep sequencing normalized with unique cDNA molecular identifiers. Donors were grouped into four age groups: young (average approximately 16 years), middle-aged (39), aged (about 59) and long-lived (approximately 81). To avoid experimental bias, donors of different ages were distributed randomly across sequencing lanes. For two donors (one aged 18 to 30 and one aged 80 or older), the study analyzed two additional independent replicas of 1 million unique cDNA reads from the same blood draw.

Study-wide conclusions, independent of this receptor: Because profiling used bulk unsorted PBMCs, naive and antigen-experienced compartments could not be compared conclusively. Estimates of total diversity based on one million sequenced T cells were considered lower bounds and underestimates. Compared with the aged group, more naive CD4+ T cells, fewer expanded clones and increased TCR diversity were shown by the long-lived group, suggesting age selection. Donor CMV infection status was unknown, potentially confounding age-related changes in expanded clonotypes. As age increased, observed TCR beta diversity per million T cells dropped in a roughly linear way, and a significant reduction was already evident by age 40. A strong correlation was found between observed TCR beta diversity and the percentage of naive T cells measured by flow cytometry.

On this clonotype: Which antigen it targets is not known. No base quality information exists; no much larger clone differs at one position.

V is cut back by 4 bases and J by 7 bases, with 25 bases in the junction unmatched. The germline V gene encodes CDR1 SGHRS and CDR2 YFSETQ. Its CDR3 holds 19 amino acids, cysteine through phenylalanine. Kept here is only the CDR3 DNA, which spans 57 bases and is read in frame from base 1. Library prep was done by 5' RACE. Sequenced using an Illumina HiSeq 2500. The second PCR ran for roughly 6 to 11 cycles and used a J-beta primer mix along with a sample-barcoded 5' primer. A template-switch 5' adaptor carrying 12 random nucleotides introduced a unique molecular identifier onto each TCR beta cDNA molecule. At least 2.5 million CDR3-containing paired-end reads were obtained from each sample. First-strand cDNA synthesis was performed from all RNA using the Mint cDNA synthesis kit, with priming by a TRBC-specific oligonucleotide. Following uracil-DNA glycosylase treatment, all cDNA underwent a first 18-cycle PCR with the universal primers M1SS and BC2_uni_R. On the study's bioinformatics: For normalization, 1 million high-quality reads, each with a distinct molecular identifier, were randomly selected from each sample. Instead of being binned into consensus sequences, reads with shared molecular identifiers were discarded. MiTCR, set to a Q25 quality threshold and the strictest error-elimination algorithm, was used for CDR3 identification, clonotype clustering and error correction. A nonparametric unseen species model using Euler transformation provided a lower-bound estimate of total TCR beta diversity. Starting from the raw public reads, TCRdb applied fastp trimming at Q25, assembled clones with MiXCR and retained in-frame beta chains. Under each unique CDR3 protein, matching rows form one entry showing the most common genes and DNA. What appears here as the V and J calls and clone size reflects TCRdb's work, not the paper's. The table for this sample lists fewer than 900,000 distinct CDR3 sequences; 45% to 50% of them were counted only once. Jointly, the top ten make up under 35% of the sample.

Donors were about 36 systemically healthy Caucasian individuals from Russia aged roughly 6 to 90 years. Around 9.9 milliliters of peripheral blood were collected from each donor into EDTA-treated Vacutainer tubes. Ficoll-Paque density-gradient centrifugation was used to isolate PBMCs, with at least 6 million obtained per sample. Trizol reagent was used to extract total RNA from PBMCs, with at least 6 micrograms per sample. Naive CD45RAhigh/CD27high T cell percentages were measured by flow cytometry on a PBMC aliquot from every donor. The sample taken for sequencing was blood. The sequence links TRBV5-1 to TRBJ2-7, with TRBD2 identical over 8 junction bases. The TCR sequence derives from a woman aged 60 to 75 in good health. The CDR3 here reads CASSRRWAGGISSYNEQYF. The DNA is TGCGCCAGCAGCCGGAGGTGGGCGGGAGGTATCAGCTCCTACAATGAGCAGTACTTC.